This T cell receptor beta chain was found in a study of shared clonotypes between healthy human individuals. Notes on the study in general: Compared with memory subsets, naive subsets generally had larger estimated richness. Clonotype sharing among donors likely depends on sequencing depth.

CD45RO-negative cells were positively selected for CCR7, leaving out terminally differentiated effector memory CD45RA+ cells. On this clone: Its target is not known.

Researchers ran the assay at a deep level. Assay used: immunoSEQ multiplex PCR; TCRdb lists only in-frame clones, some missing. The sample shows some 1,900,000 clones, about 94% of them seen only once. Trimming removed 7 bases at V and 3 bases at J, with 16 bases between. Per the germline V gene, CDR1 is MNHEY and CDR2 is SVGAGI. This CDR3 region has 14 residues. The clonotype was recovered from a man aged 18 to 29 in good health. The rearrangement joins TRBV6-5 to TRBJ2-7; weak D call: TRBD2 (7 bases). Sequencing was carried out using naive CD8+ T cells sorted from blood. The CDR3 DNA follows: TGTGCCAGCACCTCTGGGGGGGCCCACTACGAGCAGTACTTC. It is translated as CASTSGGAHYEQYF.